These T cell receptor beta chains were read from a single sample in a study of cytomegalovirus exposure and HLA in healthy donors. Measured with immunoSEQ multiplex PCR; TCRdb has only the in-frame clones, and not every one. The sample contains some 60,000 clones, approximately 80% of which appear only once. The sequencing sample was made of PBMCs. The source is a male donor in good health and CMV-seronegative. The CDR3 runs from the conserved cysteine through the conserved F or W. Fields, in order: D gene, clone size, J gene, V gene, CDR3 protein, CDR3 DNA. A D gene is named only where the DNA matches it firmly. Clone size appears in some rows only: once, few, many, or a class for an expanded clone.

TRBD1 few TRBJ2-7 TRBV29-1 CSVDRGTGSDEQYF TGCAGCGTTGATCGTGGGACAGGGTCTGACGAGCAGTACTTC
TRBD2 - TRBJ2-7 TRBV2 CASSEGGGGYEQYF TGTGCCAGCAGTGAAGGGGGGGGTGGGTACGAGCAGTACTTC
TRBD1 - TRBJ1-2 TRBV27 CASSPATGAVYTF TGTGCCAGCAGTCCAGCGACAGGGGCGGTCTACACCTTC
- - TRBJ1-2 TRBV15 CATSRDLRYGYTF TGTGCCACCAGCAGAGATCTGCGCTATGGCTACACCTTC
- once TRBJ2-3 TRBV7-2 CASSPLGVDTQYF TGTGCCAGCAGCCCACTCGGGGTTGATACGCAGTATTTT
- few TRBJ2-7 TRBV19 CASSDRAGSEQYF TGTGCCAGTAGTGACCGGGCGGGGAGCGAGCAGTACTTC
TRBD1 - TRBJ1-2 TRBV10-3 CAMGQGGDYGYTF TGTGCCATGGGACAGGGGGGAGATTATGGCTACACCTTC
- - TRBJ1-2 TRBV19 CASSITGSLNYGYTF TGTGCCAGTAGTATAACCGGGAGCCTTAACTATGGCTACACCTTC
- few TRBJ1-1 TRBV7-3 CASSPWGGEAFF TGTGCCAGCAGCCCCTGGGGGGGGGAAGCTTTCTTT
- - TRBJ1-2 TRBV5-5 CASSLARNGYTF TGTGCCAGCAGCTTGGCCAGGAACGGCTACACCTTC
TRBD2 - TRBJ2-5 TRBV7-2 CASSLTSGGAYGTQYF TGTGCCAGCAGCTTAACTAGCGGGGGGGCTTATGGGACCCAGTACTTC
- - TRBJ1-2 TRBV23-1 CASFGGNYGYTF TGCGCCTCCTTCGGGGGTAACTATGGCTACACCTTC
TRBD1 - TRBJ1-2 TRBV13 CASSLGPGGAAYGYTF TGTGCCAGCAGCTTAGGGCCAGGGGGCGCCGCCTATGGCTACACCTTC
- - TRBJ1-2 TRBV7-2 CASSLAGAYYGYTF TGTGCCAGCAGCTTAGCTGGGGCCTACTATGGCTACACCTTC
TRBD1 - TRBJ1-1 TRBV5-1 CASSHGPGGTEAFF TGCGCCAGCAGCCATGGTCCAGGGGGCACTGAAGCTTTCTTT
- - TRBJ1-1 TRBV10-3 CASTGLNTEAFF TGTGCCAGCACAGGTTTGAACACTGAAGCTTTCTTT
- - TRBJ1-1 TRBV19 CASSRLTRNTEAFF TGTGCCAGTAGTCGACTGACCCGCAACACTGAAGCTTTCTTT
- - TRBJ1-1 TRBV6-5 CASSLDRLNTEAFF TGTGCCAGCAGCTTGGACAGATTGAACACTGAAGCTTTCTTT
- - TRBJ2-2 TRBV19 CASSMIEETGELFF TGTGCCAGTAGTATGATTGAGGAGACCGGGGAGCTGTTTTTT
TRBD2 few TRBJ2-1 TRBV10-3 CAIDGGGNEQFF TGTGCCATCGACGGGGGAGGGAATGAGCAGTTCTTC
- - TRBJ2-7 TRBV7-8 CASSPRGGTATPHEQYF TGTGCCAGCAGCCCTCGAGGCGGGACAGCCACCCCACACGAGCAGTACTTC
TRBD1 - TRBJ1-2 TRBV4-2 CASSQIGQGLTGYTF TGTGCCAGCAGCCAGATAGGACAGGGCTTAACTGGCTACACCTTC
TRBD1 - TRBJ1-4 TRBV4-2 CASSHKGQGEKLFF TGTGCCAGCAGCCATAAAGGACAGGGTGAAAAACTGTTTTTT
TRBD2 - TRBJ2-3 TRBV6-5 CASSGLAGGPDTQYF TGTGCCAGCAGTGGACTAGCGGGGGGGCCAGATACGCAGTATTTT
TRBD2 - TRBJ2-1 TRBV4-2 CASSQDRAGGGNEQFF TGTGCCAGCAGCCAAGATCGAGCGGGGGGCGGGAATGAGCAGTTCTTC
- - TRBJ1-5 TRBV5-5 CASSLAGGLNQPQHF TGTGCCAGCAGCTTGGCTGGCGGTTTAAATCAGCCCCAGCATTTT
TRBD1 - TRBJ2-7 TRBV30 CAFYPGTGDYEQYF TGTGCCTTCTATCCCGGGACAGGAGATTACGAGCAGTACTTC
- few TRBJ2-1 TRBV9 CASSVGSYNEQFF TGTGCCAGCAGCGTAGGTAGTTACAATGAGCAGTTCTTC
- - TRBJ1-1 TRBV30 CAGGTEAFF TGTGCCGGGGGGACTGAAGCTTTCTTT
TRBD1 - TRBJ2-7 TRBV29-1 CSVPGTGGNEQYF TGCAGCGTCCCTGGGACAGGGGGGAACGAGCAGTACTTC
- - TRBJ2-3 TRBV2 CASSEGGGDTQYF TGTGCCAGCAGTGAAGGAGGTGGAGATACGCAGTATTTT
TRBD1 - TRBJ2-1 TRBV11-3 CASSLGGQGGSEQFF TGTGCCAGCAGCTTAGGGGGACAGGGGGGTAGTGAGCAGTTCTTC
- - TRBJ2-7 TRBV4-1 CASSQDAGAWRDEQYF TGCGCCAGCAGCCAAGATGCGGGGGCCTGGCGGGACGAGCAGTACTTC
- - TRBJ2-5 TRBV15 CATSSWTKETQYF TGTGCCACCAGCAGCTGGACAAAAGAGACCCAGTACTTC
- - TRBJ2-3 TRBV9 CASSVGSDTDTQYF TGTGCCAGCAGCGTAGGCAGTGACACAGATACGCAGTATTTT
TRBD1 - TRBJ2-3 TRBV9 CASSPRVGGLGTDTQYF TGTGCCAGCAGCCCCCGCGTAGGGGGCCTCGGGACAGATACGCAGTATTTT
TRBD1 once TRBJ1-6 TRBV18 CASSPSDRGSPLHF TGTGCCAGCTCACCATCCGACAGGGGTTCACCCCTCCACTTT
TRBD1 - TRBJ1-1 TRBV9 CASSGTGSIIMNTEAFF TGTGCCAGCAGCGGGACAGGGAGCATCATCATGAACACTGAAGCTTTCTTT
- - TRBJ1-5 TRBV30 CAWSNREDQPQHF TGTGCCTGGAGTAATCGGGAGGATCAGCCCCAGCATTTT
TRBD2 - TRBJ2-1 TRBV5-4 CASSLGGSGDFYNEQFF TGTGCCAGCAGCTTGGGGGGGAGCGGGGACTTCTACAATGAGCAGTTCTTC
TRBD1 - TRBJ1-2 TRBV20-1 CRGQGVSGYTF TGCAGAGGACAGGGGGTCTCTGGCTACACCTTC
- once TRBJ2-7 TRBV9 CASSVGSGSSYEQYF TGTGCCAGCAGCGTAGGGTCAGGCAGCTCCTACGAGCAGTACTTC
TRBD1 - TRBJ1-2 TRBV4-1 CASSPDRVFYGYTF TGCGCCAGCAGCCCCGACAGGGTTTTCTATGGCTACACCTTC
- - TRBJ1-4 TRBV23-1 CASSQLRGPTNEKLFF TGCGCCAGCAGTCAATTGCGGGGACCAACTAATGAAAAACTGTTTTTT
- - TRBJ1-2 TRBV30 CAWSVGPGNGYTF TGTGCCTGGAGTGTAGGGCCGGGGAATGGCTACACCTTC
TRBD1 - TRBJ1-2 TRBV6-1 CASSERQGAGGYTF TGTGCCAGCAGTGAACGACAGGGGGCGGGTGGCTACACCTTC
- few TRBJ1-2 TRBV21-1 CASSKEGTGMNYGYTF TGTGCCAGCAGCAAAGAAGGGACAGGGATGAACTATGGCTACACCTTC
- once TRBJ1-1 TRBV19 CASKFGASGQNTEAFF TGTGCCAGTAAATTTGGGGCTTCGGGACAGAACACTGAAGCTTTCTTT
TRBD2 - TRBJ2-5 TRBV7-2 CASKAGGQETQYF TGTGCCAGCAAGGCGGGGGGCCAAGAGACCCAGTACTTC
TRBD1 - TRBJ2-7 TRBV6-1 CASSEILTGALYEQYF TGTGCCAGCAGTGAAATTTTGACAGGGGCCCTCTACGAGCAGTACTTC
- few TRBJ2-7 TRBV11-2 CASSLLGAEGEQYF TGTGCCAGCAGCTTACTAGGAGCAGAGGGCGAGCAGTACTTC
- few TRBJ1-1 TRBV12-5 CASGPREGTEAFF TGTGCTAGTGGCCCCCGGGAGGGCACTGAAGCTTTCTTT
- - TRBJ2-3 TRBV10-3 CAISGTDTQYF TGTGCCATCAGCGGGACAGATACGCAGTATTTT
- - TRBJ1-2 TRBV9 CASSTRSGANYGYTF TGTGCCAGCAGCACCCGCTCGGGGGCTAACTATGGCTACACCTTC
TRBD2 - TRBJ2-3 TRBV5-1 CASSLRTSGGPDTQYF TGCGCCAGCAGCCTTCGGACTAGCGGGGGCCCGGATACGCAGTATTTT
- - TRBJ1-6 TRBV25-1 CASSGGQLNSPLHF TGTGCCAGCAGTGGTGGACAGCTTAATTCACCCCTCCACTTT
TRBD1 - TRBJ1-2 TRBV7-9 CASSSGRGLNYGYTF TGTGCCAGCAGCTCCGGAAGGGGGCTGAACTATGGCTACACCTTC
TRBD1 once TRBJ1-2 TRBV11-2 CASSQGQVYGYTF TGTGCCAGCAGCCAGGGACAGGTCTATGGCTACACCTTC